The 32 T cell receptor beta chains below come from one sample, sequenced in a study of T cells after somatic rescue of genetic block. Profiling relied on immunoSEQ multiplex PCR, and the TCRdb table lists in-frame clones only, not all of them. The table records 11,000 to 15,000 clones, over 60% of them present only once. The sequencing sample was made of peripheral blood mononuclear cells (PBMCs). The source of these receptors is a man between 18 and 29 years old.

The genes are TRBV5-1 and TRBJ1-6; D unclear. The germline gives CDR1 SGHRS, CDR2 YFSETQ. The CDR3 consists of 15 residues. V was cut by 2 bases and J by 7 bases, with 13 bases left in between. The CDR3 is CASSFTGGGNSPLHF. The CDR3 DNA is TGCGCCAGCAGCTTCACGGGAGGTGGAAATTCACCCCTCCACTTT.

The chain carries TRBV2 and TRBJ1-6; 9 bases match TRBD1. The CDR3 totals 15 residues. The junction had 10 bases not matched to a gene; V was cut back by 8 bases and J by 8 bases. Germline-derived CDR1 and CDR2 are SNHLY and FYNNEI. CDR3 nucleotides: TGTGCCAGCCATCCGGGGACAGGGCTTTATTCACCCCTCCACTTT. Translation gives CASHPGTGLYSPLHF. Full variable domain (remainder filled in from reference TRBV2 and TRBJ1-6): EPEVTQTPSHQVTQMGQEVILRCVPISNHLYFYWYRQILGQKVEFLVSFYNNEISEKSEIFDDQFSVERPDGSNFTLKIRSTKLEDSAMYFCASHPGTGLYSPLHFGNGTRLTVT.

The V call is TRBV6-1, the J call TRBJ1-6, with D possibly TRBD1 on 6 matching bases. CDR1 and CDR2 (germline): MNHNS, SASEGT. V lost 9 bases to trimming and J lost 1 base, with 13 bases between them. The CDR3 runs 15 residues. CDR3 residues: CASGGAESYNSPLHF. In DNA form, the CDR3 reads TGTGCCAGTGGGGGCGCCGAGTCCTATAATTCACCCCTCCACTTT.

The chain combines TRBV4-1 with TRBJ2-1, with D maybe TRBD1 (6 bases). Germline V gene sequence: CDR1 MGHRA, CDR2 YSYEKL. The CDR3 has 18 residues. Deletions cut 0 bases from V and 4 bases from J, with 19 bases between. The CDR3 sequence is CASSQDSPAQGPYNEQFF. In DNA form, the CDR3 reads TGCGCCAGCAGCCAAGATAGCCCGGCGCAGGGGCCTTACAATGAGCAGTTCTTC.

This clone appeared a single time. This sequence joins TRBV28 and TRBJ1-6; TRBD1 agrees at 9 bases. Trimming took 2 bases from V and 5 from J; bases not matched to a gene: 13. Per germline, CDR1 MDHEN and CDR2 SYDVKM. There are 19 residues in the CDR3. The CDR3 loop reads CASSLTHRGLVSDNSPLHF. The CDR3 region has the DNA TGTGCCAGCAGTTTAACACACAGGGGGCTAGTAAGCGATAATTCACCCCTCCACTTT. The full variable domain, in which reference TRBV28 and TRBJ1-6 provide the parts outside the CDR3, is DVKVTQSSRYLVKRTGEKVFLECVQDMDHENMFWYRQDPGLGLRLIYFSYDVKMKEKGDIPEGYSVSREKKERFSLILESASTNQTSMYLCASSLTHRGLVSDNSPLHFGNGTRLTVT.

The chain has TRBV28 and TRBJ1-2; 8 bases match TRBD1. The length of the CDR3 is 15 residues. J gave up 4 bases and V 1 base, and 5 bases lay outside the gene matches. Germline CDR1 is MDHEN and CDR2 is SYDVKM. The CDR3: CASSLSTGDSYGYTF. The DNA of the CDR3 is TGTGCCAGCAGTTTATCGACAGGGGATTCCTATGGCTACACCTTC.

This clone occurred a few times. The chain couples TRBV2 to TRBJ1-6, with TRBD1 as a possible D gene (5 bases). The CDR3 is 14 amino acids. The V gene's germline CDR1 is SNHLY and CDR2 FYNNEI. V lost 5 bases, J lost 10 bases, and 15 bases lay in between. The CDR3 region is CASSTPEGRSPLHF. The CDR3 nucleotides read TGTGCCAGCAGTACCCCTGAGGGGAGGTCACCCCTCCACTTT. Together with reference TRBV2 and TRBJ1-6, the CDR3 gives the full variable domain: EPEVTQTPSHQVTQMGQEVILRCVPISNHLYFYWYRQILGQKVEFLVSFYNNEISEKSEIFDDQFSVERPDGSNFTLKIRSTKLEDSAMYFCASSTPEGRSPLHFGNGTRLTVT.

For the CDR3, the DNA is TGTGCCAGCAGTTACTCGGGTCTATACAGCGGGGAGCTGTTTTTT. It yields the protein CASSYSGLYSGELFF. The rearrangement joins TRBV6-5 to TRBJ2-2; D call uncertain. V was shortened by 0 bases and J by 7 bases, with 12 bases between the two germline ends. Looked up from germline, CDR1 is MNHEY and CDR2 is SVGAGI. This CDR3 has 15 residues.

The CDR3 loop reads CASSHGGRGQPQHF. The CDR3, as DNA: TGTGCCAGCAGTCACGGGGGGCGCGGTCAGCCCCAGCATTTT. V usage is TRBV27 and J usage is TRBJ1-5, with a possible D match to TRBD1 (6 bases). With 5 bases removed from V and 6 bases from J, the gap between germline ends came to 14 bases. The CDR3 is made up of 14 amino acids. In germline, CDR1 is MNHEY, CDR2 SMNVEV (reference sequence).

The rearrangement links TRBV6-5 to TRBJ1-3; perhaps TRBD1 as D (6 bases). The ends were cut back, 4 bases at V and 3 bases at J, with 10 bases in the middle. Germline assignment: CDR1 MNHEY and CDR2 SVGAGI. The CDR3 is made up of 14 amino acids. As DNA, the CDR3 is TGTGCCAGCAGTTTCGGGGGGCGTGGAAACACCATATATTTT. It is translated as CASSFGGRGNTIYF.

This clone appeared a few times. The J gene is TRBJ2-7, the V gene TRBV5-4; TRBD2 agrees at 11 bases. Germline lookup yields CDR1 SGHNT and CDR2 YYREEE (reference sequence). V gave up 0 bases and J gave up 9 bases; unmatched junction bases: 17. The CDR3 totals 18 residues. CDR3 sequence reads: CASSLETSGGPPIRGQYF. CDR3 nucleotides: TGTGCCAGCAGCTTGGAAACTAGCGGGGGCCCTCCTATCAGGGGGCAGTACTTC. The full variable domain, with the rest looked up from reference TRBV5-4 and TRBJ2-7, is ETGVTQSPTHLIKTRGQQVTLRCSSQSGHNTVSWYQQALGQGPQFIFQYYREEENGRGNFPPRFSGLQFPNYSSELNVNALELDDSALYLCASSLETSGGPPIRGQYFGPGTRLTVT.

The CDR3 DNA reads TGTGCCAGTAGTGGGACAGCCTTCTCCTACAATGAGCAGTTCTTC. Amino acids: CASSGTAFSYNEQFF. The chain links TRBV19 to TRBJ2-1, with 7 nucleotides matching TRBD1. Germline CDR1 and CDR2: LNHDA and SQIVND (reference sequence). The CDR3 is made up of 15 amino acids. J was trimmed by 0 bases and V by 5 bases; bases with no gene match: 4. Using reference TRBV19 and TRBJ2-1 for the parts outside the CDR3, the full variable domain is DGGITQSPKYLFRKEGQNVTLSCEQNLNHDAMYWYRQDPGQGLRLIYYSQIVNDFQKGDIAEGYSVSREKKESFPLTVTSAQKNPTAFYLCASSGTAFSYNEQFFGPGTRLTVL.

This sequence joins TRBV11-2 and TRBJ1-1, with a weak D call TRBD1 (5 bases). The CDR3 covers 16 residues. Germline loops: CDR1 SGHAT, CDR2 FQNNGV. Trimming removed 5 bases from V and 3 bases from J, with 19 bases in between. CDR3 in amino acids: CASSPEWGPKDTEAFF. The CDR3 DNA sequence: TGTGCCAGCAGCCCCGAGTGGGGCCCCAAGGACACTGAAGCTTTCTTT.

V usage is TRBV10-3 and J usage is TRBJ2-4, with TRBD2 matching over 7 bases. Trimming took 4 bases from V and 1 from J; bases not matched to a gene: 4. The germline V gene has CDR1 ENHRY and CDR2 SYGVKD. The CDR3 is 15 residues long. CDR3 sequence: CAISGEGRAKNIQYF. The DNA for the CDR3 is TGTGCCATCAGTGGGGAGGGTAGGGCCAAAAACATTCAGTACTTC.

This clone was counted a single time. The chain recombines TRBV7-9 with TRBJ2-1, with TRBD1 matching 10 bases. The V and J ends lost 1 base and 9 bases, in that order; junction bases with no gene match: 18. CDR1 is SEHNR and CDR2 is FQNEAQ in the germline V gene (reference sequence). This CDR3 comprises 19 residues. The CDR3 region is CASSLGQGAYRRPLSEQFF. CDR3 DNA: TGTGCCAGCAGCTTAGGACAGGGGGCTTACCGGCGTCCTCTTAGTGAGCAGTTCTTC.

V gene TRBV28 combines with J gene TRBJ2-3; D gene uncertain. CDR1 and CDR2 (germline): MDHEN, SYDVKM. This CDR3 is 14 amino acids long. V was pared by 3 bases and J by 1 base, with 8 bases between. The CDR3 sequence: CASSFLSGTDTQYF. CDR3 sequence (DNA): TGTGCCAGCAGTTTCCTCTCCGGCACAGATACGCAGTATTTT. Together with reference TRBV28 and TRBJ2-3, the CDR3 gives the full variable domain: DVKVTQSSRYLVKRTGEKVFLECVQDMDHENMFWYRQDPGLGLRLIYFSYDVKMKEKGDIPEGYSVSREKKERFSLILESASTNQTSMYLCASSFLSGTDTQYFGPGTRLTVL.

The V call is TRBV18, the J call TRBJ2-7; D is unclear. In germline, CDR1 is KGHSH, CDR2 LQKENI. The CDR3 covers 15 residues. Trimming stripped 5 bases from V and 1 base from J, with 15 bases between. Written as DNA, the CDR3 is TGTGCCAGCTCAACAGCAGAGGCGAGTTCCTACGAGCAGTACTTC. Encoded protein: CASSTAEASSYEQYF.

This rearrangement joins TRBV6-1 to TRBJ2-7, with 11 positions matching TRBD2. V lost 5 bases and J lost 2; bases outside the gene matches: 5. The CDR3 loop spans 15 amino acids. From germline, CDR1 is MNHNS and CDR2 SASEGT. The CDR3 sequence is CASSFRLAGTYEQYF. DNA for the CDR3: TGTGCCAGCAGTTTTAGACTAGCGGGAACCTACGAGCAGTACTTC.

This clone was recorded once. J is TRBJ1-2 and V is TRBV27; the match to TRBD1 covers 10 bases. The germline CDR1 and CDR2 sequences are MNHEY and SMNVEV (reference sequence). The CDR3 contains 17 residues. The V and J ends lost 5 bases and 5 bases, in that order; junction bases with no gene match: 14. The CDR3 DNA follows: TGTGCCAGCAGTCCCTCCCCGAGACAGGGGGCGAATTATGGCTACACCTTC. Translated, it gives CASSPSPRQGANYGYTF.

The genes are TRBV6-5 and TRBJ2-2; TRBD1 matches 9 bases. The junction had 0 bases not matched to a gene; V was cut back by 6 bases and J by 1 base. There are 14 residues in the CDR3. The V gene's germline CDR1 is MNHEY and CDR2 SVGAGI. Here the CDR3 reads CASRGQGNTGELFF. CDR3 nucleotides: TGTGCCAGCAGGGGACAGGGGAACACCGGGGAGCTGTTTTTT.

The rearrangement joins TRBV6-6 to TRBJ1-4; perhaps TRBD1 as D (6 bases). Looked up from germline, CDR1 is MNHNY and CDR2 is SVGAGI (reference sequence). Between the trimmed V and J ends, which lost 6 bases and 8 bases, there was a span of 10 bases. CDR3 length equals 12 residues. This CDR3 reads CASRGGVEKLFF. As DNA, the CDR3 is TGTGCCAGCAGAGGGGGGGTGGAAAAACTGTTTTTT.

This chain connects TRBV7-3 to TRBJ2-1, with 9 bases fitting TRBD2. V trimming: 4 bases; J trimming: 0 bases; junction bases outside the gene matches: 7. The CDR3 loop spans 17 amino acids. The germline V gene has CDR1 SGHTA and CDR2 FQGTGA. The DNA for the CDR3 is TGTGCCAGCAGCTCCAAAGCGGGGGGTCGCTCCTACAATGAGCAGTTCTTC. Translated, it gives CASSSKAGGRSYNEQFF. The full variable domain, in which reference TRBV7-3 and TRBJ2-1 provide the parts outside the CDR3, is GAGVSQTPSNKVTEKGKYVELRCDPISGHTALYWYRQSLGQGPEFLIYFQGTGAADDSGLPNDRFFAVRPEGSVSTLKIQRTERGDSAVYLCASSSKAGGRSYNEQFFGPGTRLTVL.

V is TRBV5-1 and J is TRBJ2-7; 12 bases fit TRBD2. The CDR3 runs to 13 residues. Unmatched junction bases numbered 3, after V lost 4 bases and J lost 7 bases. Germline CDR1 reads SGHRS; CDR2 reads YFSETQ. The CDR3 coding sequence is TGCGCCAGCAGCCCAGGACTAGCGGGAGAGCAGTACTTC. It yields the protein CASSPGLAGEQYF.

The chain carries TRBV11-2 and TRBJ2-4; D possibly corresponds to TRBD2 (5 bases). The germline V and J ends were trimmed by 1 base and 6 bases, with 10 bases remaining between them. CDR1 and CDR2 from the germline V gene are SGHAT and FQNNGV. The CDR3 is made up of 14 amino acids. The DNA of the CDR3 is TGTGCCAGCAGCTTAGGGTTTGCGGGAAACATTCAGTACTTC. Its translation is CASSLGFAGNIQYF.

This chain uses TRBV11-2 with TRBJ2-1; 10 bases match TRBD2. The CDR3 is 15 residues long. Germline CDR1 SGHAT, CDR2 FQNNGV. V gave up 5 bases and J gave up 3 bases; unmatched junction bases: 4. DNA for the CDR3: TGTGCCAGCAGCCCCCTAGCGGGGGTCTACAATGAGCAGTTCTTC. Translation gives CASSPLAGVYNEQFF.

This clone is labeled medium-sized. This chain connects TRBV10-3 to TRBJ2-7; a possible D gene is TRBD1 (5 bases). Trimming stripped 3 bases from V and 7 bases from J, with 13 bases between. Looked up from germline, CDR1 is ENHRY and CDR2 is SYGVKD. There are 13 residues in the CDR3. In DNA form, the CDR3 reads TGTGCCATCAGTGACCACCAGGGTGGGGAGCAGTACTTC. Amino acids: CAISDHQGGEQYF.

The gene calls are TRBV14 and TRBJ1-6; unclear D gene. CDR3 length: 13 residues. Trimming shortened V by 2 bases and J by 7 bases, and 6 bases separated the two germline ends. Germline assignment: CDR1 SGHDN and CDR2 FVKESK. CDR3 DNA sequence: TGTGCCAGCAGCCAATTAATAAATTCACCCCTCCACTTT. Protein product: CASSQLINSPLHF.

The chain employs TRBV27 and TRBJ2-7; D not resolved. The CDR3 totals 13 residues. Germline CDR1 is MNHEY and CDR2 is SMNVEV (reference sequence). V shed 5 bases and J shed 0 bases, with 8 bases lying between them. In DNA, the CDR3 is TGTGCCAGCAGTGCATATACCTCCTACGAGCAGTACTTC. Translating gives CASSAYTSYEQYF.

The chain is built from TRBV5-1 and TRBJ1-4; D ambiguous. Trimming removed 1 base from V and 5 bases from J, with 6 bases in between. The CDR3 consists of 13 residues. Germline V gene data show CDR1 as SGHRS and CDR2 as YFSETQ. The DNA for the CDR3 is TGCGCCAGCAGCTTGAAAGGAAATGAAAAACTGTTTTTT. Protein product: CASSLKGNEKLFF.

Only one count was recorded for this clone. This chain uses TRBV7-8 with TRBJ2-1, with 15 bases lining up with TRBD2. With 0 bases clipped from V and 0 bases from J, the junction kept 6 bases outside the gene matches. The CDR3 has 20 residues. Germline V gives CDR1 SGHVS, CDR2 FQNEAQ. The CDR3 region has the DNA TGTGCCAGCAGCTTAGCGCGCGGGACTAGCGGGAGGAGCTCCTACAATGAGCAGTTCTTC. Amino acid sequence: CASSLARGTSGRSSYNEQFF.

This clone was picked up a small number of times. The chain carries TRBV18 and TRBJ1-1; D is undetermined. Trimming took 1 base from V and 4 from J, leaving 13 bases between them. This CDR3 is 15 amino acids long. CDR1 is KGHSH, CDR2 LQKENI, per germline. The CDR3 DNA follows: TGTGCCAGCTCACCACGTGTCGCGCGGGGCACTGAAGCTTTCTTT. Translated: CASSPRVARGTEAFF.

This chain uses TRBV7-3 with TRBJ2-7, with TRBD2 as a possible D gene (5 bases). Germline loops: CDR1 SGHTA, CDR2 FQGTGA. Deletions cut 2 bases from V and 7 bases from J, with 12 bases between. The CDR3 consists of 13 residues. CDR3 amino acids: CASSLGVPGEQYF. As DNA, the CDR3 is TGTGCCAGCAGCTTAGGGGTTCCGGGAGAGCAGTACTTC. Supplemented by reference TRBV7-3 and TRBJ2-7, the full variable domain reads GAGVSQTPSNKVTEKGKYVELRCDPISGHTALYWYRQSLGQGPEFLIYFQGTGAADDSGLPNDRFFAVRPEGSVSTLKIQRTERGDSAVYLCASSLGVPGEQYFGPGTRLTVT.